This T cell receptor (beta chain) derives from a study of blood T cell repertoires in COVID-19. At the level of the study: Sample material is recorded as cDNA or gDNA derived from T cells, B-cell-depleted T cells, or PBMCs.

Some clones are missing from TCRdb's copy, which holds only in-frame ones; the method was immunoSEQ multiplex PCR. The table includes some 130,000 clones, about 88% detected once. The TCR sequence derives from a man aged 40-49 years with acute COVID-19. Source material: PBMCs or T cells enriched from blood (not recorded which).

Written as DNA, the CDR3 is TGTGCCAGCAGCTTAAGAACAGGGGATAATTCACCCCTCCACTTT. Its translation is CASSLRTGDNSPLHF. This rearrangement joins TRBV7-2 to TRBJ1-6, with 7 bases matching TRBD1. This CDR3 is 15 amino acids long. V shed 2 bases, J shed 5 bases, and the junction held 3 bases outside the gene matches. Per the germline V gene, CDR1 is SGHTA and CDR2 is FQGNSA.